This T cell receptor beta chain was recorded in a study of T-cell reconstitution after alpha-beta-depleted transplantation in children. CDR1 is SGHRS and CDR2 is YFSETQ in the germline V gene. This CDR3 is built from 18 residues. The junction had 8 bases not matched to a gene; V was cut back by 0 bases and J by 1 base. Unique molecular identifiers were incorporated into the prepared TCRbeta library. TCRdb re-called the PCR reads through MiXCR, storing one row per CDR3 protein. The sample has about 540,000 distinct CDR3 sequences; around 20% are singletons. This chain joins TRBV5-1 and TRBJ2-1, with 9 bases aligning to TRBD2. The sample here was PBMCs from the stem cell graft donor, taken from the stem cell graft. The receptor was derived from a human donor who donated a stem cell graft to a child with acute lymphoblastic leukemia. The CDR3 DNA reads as TGCGCCAGCAGCTTGGATCTAGCGGGAACCCAATCCTACAATGAGCAGTTCTTC. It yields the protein CASSLDLAGTQSYNEQFF. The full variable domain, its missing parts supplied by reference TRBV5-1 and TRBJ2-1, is KAGVTQTPRYLIKTRGQQVTLSCSPISGHRSVSWYQQTPGQGLQFLFEYFSETQRNKGNFPGRFSGRQFSNSRSEMNVSTLELGDSALYLCASSLDLAGTQSYNEQFFGPGTRLTVL.